The entry below describes one T cell receptor beta chain. Generated by immunoSEQ multiplex PCR, the TCRdb table keeps only in-frame clones and is missing some. The sample lists 84,000 or so clones, approximately 94% occurring once. This specimen belongs to a study of T cell changes during pregnancy in multiple sclerosis. V was shortened by 4 bases and J by 8 bases, with 17 bases between the two germline ends. The CDR3 extends over 14 amino acids. From germline, CDR1 is SGDLS and CDR2 YYNGEE. The receptor was derived from a female donor with multiple sclerosis, enrolled in a pregnancy study. The sequencing here drew on peripheral blood, taken in the third trimester of pregnancy. V and J are TRBV9 and TRBJ2-3; D gene unclear. The CDR3 loop reads CASSTNRAQGTQYF. The CDR3 region has the DNA TGTGCCAGCAGCACTAATCGAGCGCAAGGTACGCAGTATTTT.